This T cell receptor (beta chain) was recovered during a study of spatial heterogeneity in lung cancer. TCRdb used MiXCR to reprocess the 5' RACE reads, holding one entry per CDR3 protein. The sample contains nearly 3,000 distinct CDR3 sequences, less than 8% of which appear only once. With 6 bases removed from V and 7 bases from J, the gap between germline ends came to 15 bases. There are 14 residues in the CDR3. The germline V gene has CDR1 MNHEY and CDR2 SMNVEV (reference sequence). Details on this clonotype: Antigen unknown.

General observations from the study: How many expanded intratumoral alpha and beta TCRs were present tracked the tumor mutation count, which was a count of nonsynonymous mutations. It was estimated that coverage of tumor T cells reached 6.5% to 8% for alpha chains and around 14% for beta chains.

As for time point: sample taken at primary tumor resection. Samples were obtained from some 70 donors, all untreated early-stage non-small cell lung cancer patients. This material consisted of lung tumor tissue, taken at surgery. The clonotype comes from a female donor with early-stage non-small cell lung cancer. This chain connects TRBV27 to TRBJ2-2, with D possibly being TRBD1 (6 bases). CDR3 amino acids: CASRRAGAGGELFF. The CDR3 coding sequence is TGTGCCAGCAGGAGGGCAGGGGCTGGCGGGGAGCTGTTTTTT.